Listed below are T cell receptor beta chains from one sample, sequenced in a study of Graves' ophthalmopathy and Graves' hyperthyroidism. Each CDR3 protein gets one entry after TCRdb re-called the multiplex PCR reads with MiXCR. The repertoire holds more than 1,000,000 distinct CDR3 sequences, with about 40% as singletons. The material sequenced was peripheral blood or thyroid tissue (not recorded which). The receptors originated from an adult man with Graves' hyperthyroidism. Each CDR3 is given with its conserved first and last residue. D genes are given only for firm matches. Clone size is given for some rows only: seen once, a few or many times, or a class if the clone is expanded.

TRBJ2-7 - TRBD1 TRBV2 TGTGCCAGCAGTGGACGACAGGGGGTAGAAGCAGGGACACCCTACGAGCAGTACTTC CASSGRQGVEAGTPYEQYF
TRBJ2-5 many TRBD1 TRBV13 TGTGCCAGCAGCCTCGGACAGGCCGGGCCTCAAGAGACCCAGTACTTC CASSLGQAGPQETQYF
TRBJ2-5 - - TRBV9 TGTGCCAGCAGTCGTGCGGGGGCCGGAGAGACCCAGTACTTC CASSRAGAGETQYF
TRBJ2-7 - TRBD1 TRBV12-3/TRBV12-4 TGTGCCAGCAGTACGAGAAGACAGGGAGCCGAGCAGTACTTC CASSTRRQGAEQYF
TRBJ2-3 - TRBD1 TRBV5-1 TGCGCCAGCAGACGACAGGGCGAAGAATCAGATACGCAGTATTTT CASRRQGEESDTQYF
TRBJ2-2 - TRBD1 TRBV5-1 TGCGCCAGCAGCTCCGGGACAGGGGGCTTCGGGGAGCTGTTTTTT CASSSGTGGFGELFF
TRBJ2-3 few - TRBV10-3 TGTGCCATCAATCAGACTACCCACCCGGATAAGCAGTATTTT CAINQTTHPDKQYF
TRBJ1-2 - TRBD1 TRBV4-1 TGCGCCAGCAGCCAACCCGGGACAGCTAACTATGGCTACACCTTC CASSQPGTANYGYTF
TRBJ2-7 few - TRBV7-2 TGTGCCAGCAGCTTAAATCTTTACGGGCCGGTCAACGAGCAGTACTTC CASSLNLYGPVNEQYF
TRBJ2-5 - TRBD2 TRBV6-5 TGTGCCAGCAGTCAAACCGGGACTAGCGGGGGGGCCCAGTACTTC CASSQTGTSGGAQYF
TRBJ1-4 - - TRBV7-9 TGTGCCAGCAGCCCCGATAGACCCCATAATGAAAAACTGTTTTTT CASSPDRPHNEKLFF
TRBJ2-5 - - TRBV20-1 TGCAGTGCTTACAGGGTCAAGGAGACCCAGTACTTC CSAYRVKETQYF
TRBJ1-1 many TRBD1 TRBV10-3 TGTGCCATCAGCTATACAGGGGGCGGAACTGAAGCTTTCTTT CAISYTGGGTEAFF
TRBJ1-4 - - TRBV2 TGTGCCAGCAGCGGGCTGGAGGAAAAACTGTTTTTT CASSGLEEKLFF
TRBJ2-2 - - TRBV7-3 TGTGCCAGCAGCTTAAAAGTAGAGCGCCACAACACCGGGGAGCTGTTTTTT CASSLKVERHNTGELFF
TRBJ2-7 few - TRBV7-8 TGTGCCAGCAGCGAAACCACGGGAGTGGATTCCTACGAGCAGTACTTC CASSETTGVDSYEQYF
TRBJ1-2 once - TRBV7-9 TGTGCCAGCAGTTTATCCCCCTGGGATGGCTACACCTTC CASSLSPWDGYTF
TRBJ2-7 - TRBD1 TRBV5-1 TGCGCCAGCAGCCGATTCGGGACAGATAACTACGAGCAGTACTTC CASSRFGTDNYEQYF
TRBJ1-2 many - TRBV7-9 TGTGCCAGCAGCCACAAATGGAGCGGGGGATCATATGGCTACACCTTC CASSHKWSGGSYGYTF
TRBJ2-5 - - TRBV4-3 TGCGCCAGCAGCCCCCAGGGGGCGGGAGGGCAAGAGACCCAGTACTTC CASSPQGAGGQETQYF
TRBJ1-5 few - TRBV4-3 TGCGCCAGCAGCCAAGGGTTTCTGGACAGAAAACTTTCAATCAGCCCCCAGCATTTT CASSQGFLDRKLSISPQHF
TRBJ2-2 - TRBD1 TRBV7-8 TGTGCCAGCAGCGCGCCCGGGACAGGGGCGAACACCGGGGAGCTGTTTTTT CASSAPGTGANTGELFF
TRBJ2-6 many - TRBV25-1 TGTGCCAGCAGTGACAATACGGGGGTAGGGGCCAACGTCCTGACTTTC CASSDNTGVGANVLTF
TRBJ1-2 - TRBD1 TRBV4-1 TGCGCCAGCAGACTTATCGGGACAGGGGGCTTTGGCTACACCTTC CASRLIGTGGFGYTF
TRBJ1-2 many - TRBV20-1 TGCAGTGCTAGATCTGAGCAGACTAACTATGGCTACACCTTC CSARSEQTNYGYTF
TRBJ1-1 - - TRBV12-3/TRBV12-4 TGTGCCGGCAGTTTTGGTAACACTGAAGCTTTCTTT CAGSFGNTEAFF
TRBJ2-5 - TRBD1 TRBV12-3/TRBV12-4 TGTGCCAGCAGCCCCGGGACAGGCATTCAAGAGACCCAGTACTTC CASSPGTGIQETQYF
TRBJ1-1 many - TRBV19 TGTGCCAGTAGTGCGTACCAGGGAAAAACTGAAGCTTTCTTT CASSAYQGKTEAFF
TRBJ2-7 few - TRBV12-5 TGTGCTAGTGCACCAATAACGAAATCCTACGAGCAGTACTTC CASAPITKSYEQYF
TRBJ2-7 few TRBD1 TRBV19 TGTGCCAGTAGTGGGACAGGGAGGAAGGTCTACGAGCAGTACTTC CASSGTGRKVYEQYF
TRBJ1-1 - - TRBV20-1 TGCAGTGCTCCACGGGGCGGGGGCACTGAAGCTTTCTTT CSAPRGGGTEAFF
TRBJ2-7 few TRBD1 TRBV6-2/TRBV6-3 TGTGCCAGCAGATTAGGGGGCGCGTCCTACGAGCAGTACTTC CASRLGGASYEQYF
TRBJ2-5 many - TRBV10-3 TGTGCCATCAGTGATGGGCAGGGGTTATTGGAGACCCAGTACTTC CAISDGQGLLETQYF
TRBJ1-1 many - TRBV19 TGTGCCAGTAGTATAGATGCGGAGGAGGGGAACACTGAAGCTTTCTTT CASSIDAEEGNTEAFF
TRBJ2-6 - - TRBV27 TGTGCCAGCAGTGCGACAGGGAGGTCTGGGGCCAACGTCCTGACTTTC CASSATGRSGANVLTF
TRBJ2-7 few - TRBV15 TGTGCCACGTCCATGGGCCCCCATTCCTACGAGCAGTACTTC CATSMGPHSYEQYF
TRBJ2-7 few TRBD1 TRBV7-8 TGTGCCAGCAGCAATCCGGGACAGGGGAATGACGAGCAGTACTTC CASSNPGQGNDEQYF
TRBJ2-2 - - TRBV12-3/TRBV12-4 TGTGCCAGCATCCCCGGCACCGGGGAGCTGTTTTTT CASIPGTGELFF
TRBJ1-4 many - TRBV15 TGTGCCACCTCGTCTACTAATGAAAAACTGTTTTTT CATSSTNEKLFF
TRBJ1-6 - TRBD1 TRBV7-3 TGTGCCAGCAGCTCCGGGACAGATTATTCACCCCTCCACTTT CASSSGTDYSPLHF
TRBJ2-2 few - TRBV20-1 TGCAGTGCTAGAGCCCGCCCAGGGGCTAACACCGGGGAGCTGTTTTTT CSARARPGANTGELFF
TRBJ1-4 - - TRBV14 TGTGCCAGCAGCCCCGGACAGCGAGAAAAACTGTTTTTT CASSPGQREKLFF
TRBJ1-2 once - TRBV10-3 TGTGCCATCAAAGGGGACGGCGGCTACACCTTC CAIKGDGGYTF
TRBJ2-2 few - TRBV7-6 TGTGCCAGCAGCCGCTACGTACAGGGGAACACCGGGGAGCTGTTTTTT CASSRYVQGNTGELFF
TRBJ2-5 - - TRBV11-2 TGTGCCAGCATACACCGGGACGGGCAAGAGACCCAGTACTTC CASIHRDGQETQYF